These T cell receptor beta chains were read from a single sample in a study of OX40 agonist ivuxolimab in advanced cancers. Produced via immunoSEQ multiplex PCR; TCRdb's table is partial and in-frame only. The sample consists of around 68,000 clones, about nine tenths of them appearing once. Specimen: CD4+ or CD8+ T cells sorted from blood, collected in a trial of the OX40 agonist ivuxolimab. The origin of the receptors is an adult with an advanced solid tumor such as melanoma, head and neck, liver or kidney cancer. Each CDR3 is given with its conserved first and last residue. Fields, in order: clone size, J gene, V gene, D gene, CDR3 protein, CDR3 DNA. D genes are given only for firm matches. A clone size is listed for some rows: how often the clone was seen (once, few, many), or a class if it is expanded.

>NA|TRBJ1-2|TRBV6-5|NA
CASSRLQGGYTF
TGTGCCAGCAGCCGGCTTCAAGGTGGCTACACCTTC
>NA|TRBJ1-1|TRBV11-2|NA
CASSPTRDGAFF
TGTGCCAGCAGTCCCACTCGTGATGGGGCTTTCTTT
>NA|TRBJ2-7|TRBV18|NA
CASSPLQGGAEQYF
TGTGCCAGCTCACCACTACAGGGAGGTGCCGAGCAGTACTTC
>once|TRBJ2-7|TRBV19|NA
CASRISVGGAGSGEQYF
TGTGCCAGCCGGATCTCCGTAGGGGGGGCCGGGTCTGGCGAGCAGTACTTC
>NA|TRBJ2-3|TRBV5-1|NA
CASSFPSTDTQYF
TGCGCCAGCAGCTTCCCCAGCACAGATACGCAGTATTTT
>NA|TRBJ1-1|TRBV30|NA
CAWPTAEPGPYHPYLNTEAFF
TGTGCCTGGCCAACCGCCGAACCGGGACCCTACCACCCTTATCTGAACACTGAAGCTTTCTTT
>NA|TRBJ2-5|TRBV5-4|NA
CASSSWDGQETQYF
TGTGCCAGCAGCTCGTGGGACGGGCAAGAGACCCAGTACTTC
>once|TRBJ2-6|TRBV10-3|TRBD1
CAISEFHPGQRFSGANVLTF
TGTGCCATCAGTGAGTTTCATCCGGGACAGAGATTCTCTGGGGCCAACGTCCTGACTTTC
>NA|TRBJ1-1|TRBV6-4|NA
CASSDSGTSRGDTEAFF
TGTGCCAGCAGTGACTCAGGGACCTCCAGGGGAGACACTGAAGCTTTCTTT
>NA|TRBJ2-5|TRBV28|TRBD2
CASSLGSGSSEQETQYF
TGTGCCAGCAGTTTAGGTAGCGGGAGCTCGGAACAAGAGACCCAGTACTTC
>few|TRBJ2-5|TRBV5-1|NA
CASSLAGSQQGETQYF
TGCGCCAGCAGCTTGGCCGGAAGCCAACAAGGGGAGACCCAGTACTTC
>NA|TRBJ2-1|TRBV7-2|NA
CASSLALRGEQFF
TGTGCCAGCAGCTTAGCCCTCAGGGGTGAGCAGTTCTTC
>NA|TRBJ2-7|TRBV19|NA
CASSRGVSYEQYF
TGTGCCAGTAGTAGGGGGGTCTCCTACGAGCAGTACTTC
>NA|TRBJ2-7|TRBV2|TRBD2
CASSGGLAGAIRQYF
TGTGCCAGCAGTGGGGGACTAGCGGGAGCTATTAGGCAGTACTTC
>NA|TRBJ2-2|TRBV11-2|NA
CATGFRGTGELFF
TGTGCCACCGGATTCAGGGGCACCGGGGAGCTGTTTTTT
>once|TRBJ2-7|TRBV13|NA
CASRSTSLKNTYEQYF
TGTGCCAGCAGATCAACTAGCCTAAAGAACACCTACGAGCAGTACTTC
>NA|TRBJ1-4|TRBV30|NA
CARGGSLNEKLFF
TGTGCCCGGGGGGGCTCGTTAAATGAAAAACTGTTTTTT
>NA|TRBJ2-1|TRBV6-4|NA
CASSDSYSAQSYNEQFF
TGTGCCAGCAGTGACAGTTATAGCGCCCAATCCTACAATGAGCAGTTCTTC
>NA|TRBJ1-5|TRBV2|NA
CASKREVFEQPQHF
TGTGCCAGCAAACGGGAAGTATTCGAACAGCCCCAGCATTTT
>few|TRBJ1-2|TRBV7-9|NA
CASSQNQGNRGYTF
TGTGCCAGCAGCCAAAACCAGGGTAATCGAGGCTACACCTTC
>NA|TRBJ1-1|TRBV7-3|NA
CASSPTPGTVNEAFF
TGTGCCAGCAGCCCAACCCCAGGGACGGTAAATGAAGCTTTCTTT
>NA|TRBJ1-4|TRBV18|NA
CASSQGNEKLFF
TGTGCCAGCTCGCAAGGGAATGAAAAACTGTTTTTT
>few|TRBJ1-1|TRBV18|NA
CASSPGTDTEAFF
TGTGCCAGCTCCCCCGGGACCGACACTGAAGCTTTCTTT
>NA|TRBJ2-1|TRBV5-1|TRBD2
CASSTLDPSGEQFF
TGCGCCAGCAGCACTCTGGACCCTAGCGGTGAGCAGTTCTTC
>NA|TRBJ2-3|TRBV4-1|TRBD2
CASSPLWREGHSTQYF
TGCGCCAGCAGCCCCCTTTGGCGGGAGGGCCATAGTACGCAGTATTTT
>NA|TRBJ2-1|TRBV18|NA
CASSPNRGGSYNEQFF
TGTGCCAGCTCACCTAACAGGGGGGGATCCTACAATGAGCAGTTCTTC
>NA|TRBJ1-2|TRBV4-1|TRBD1
CASSQDTGGGGYTF
TGCGCCAGCAGCCAAGATACAGGGGGGGGAGGCTACACCTTC
>NA|TRBJ1-5|TRBV30|NA
CAWSVTGEQPQHF
TGTGCCTGGAGTGTAACGGGTGAACAGCCCCAGCATTTT
>few|TRBJ2-7|TRBV28|NA
CASSTGTERPYEQYF
TGTGCCAGCAGTACGGGGACGGAACGTCCCTACGAGCAGTACTTC
>NA|TRBJ1-5|TRBV6-1|NA
CASSEHRASNQPQHF
TGTGCCAGCAGTGAACACAGGGCTAGCAATCAGCCCCAGCATTTT
>NA|TRBJ1-2|TRBV19|TRBD1
CASRDRENYGYTF
TGTGCCAGTAGGGACAGGGAGAACTATGGCTACACCTTC
>NA|TRBJ1-2|TRBV7-2|TRBD1
CASSLGGQGGENF
TGTGCCAGCAGCTTGGGTGGACAGGGTGGGGAGAACTTC
>NA|TRBJ2-3|TRBV6-6|TRBD2
CASSPTTSADTQYF
TGTGCCAGCAGTCCAACGACTAGCGCAGATACGCAGTATTTT
>once|TRBJ1-6|TRBV12-5|NA
CASGRQGSNSPLHF
TGTGCTAGTGGTCGGCAGGGGAGTAATTCACCCCTCCACTTT
>NA|TRBJ2-7|TRBV13|TRBD1
CASSTTGGVNEQYF
TGTGCCAGCAGCACTACAGGGGGCGTAAACGAGCAGTACTTC
>NA|TRBJ1-1|TRBV5-1|NA
CASSLVLEGMAFF
TGCGCCAGCAGCTTGGTTTTGGAGGGTATGGCTTTCTTT
>NA|TRBJ1-4|TRBV5-6|TRBD1
CASSKTGAGATNEKLFF
TGTGCCAGCAGTAAGACAGGGGCGGGAGCAACTAATGAAAAACTGTTTTTT
>NA|TRBJ2-1|TRBV28|TRBD1
CASSSTGTGKYNEQFF
TGTGCCAGCAGTTCAACCGGGACAGGGAAGTACAATGAGCAGTTCTTC
>few|TRBJ1-1|TRBV5-6|NA
CASSLVPTGTEAFF
TGTGCCAGCAGCTTGGTGCCGACGGGAACTGAAGCTTTCTTT
>NA|TRBJ1-3|TRBV4-1|NA
CASSQDIAQSLGNTIYF
TGCGCCAGCAGCCAAGATATAGCGCAGTCCCTTGGAAACACCATATATTTT
>once|TRBJ2-7|TRBV7-2|TRBD2
CASSQGEGYEQYF
TGTGCCAGCAGCCAAGGGGAGGGCTACGAGCAGTACTTC
>NA|TRBJ2-1|TRBV9|TRBD2
CASSVDPSGRGNEQFF
TGTGCCAGCAGCGTAGACCCTAGCGGGAGGGGGAATGAGCAGTTCTTC